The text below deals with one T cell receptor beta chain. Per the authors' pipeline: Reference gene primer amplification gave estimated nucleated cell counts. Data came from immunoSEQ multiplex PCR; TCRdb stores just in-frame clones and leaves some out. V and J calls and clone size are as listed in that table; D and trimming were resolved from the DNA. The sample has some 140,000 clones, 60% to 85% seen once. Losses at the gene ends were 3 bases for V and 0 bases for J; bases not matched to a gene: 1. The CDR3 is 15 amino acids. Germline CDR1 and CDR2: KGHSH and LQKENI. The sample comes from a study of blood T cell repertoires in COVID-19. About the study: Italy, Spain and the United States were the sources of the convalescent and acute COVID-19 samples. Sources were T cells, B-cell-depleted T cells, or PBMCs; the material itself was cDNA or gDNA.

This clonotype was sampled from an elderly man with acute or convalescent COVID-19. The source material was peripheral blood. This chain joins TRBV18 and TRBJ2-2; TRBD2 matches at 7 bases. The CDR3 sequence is CASSPGGTNTGELFF. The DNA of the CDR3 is TGTGCCAGCTCACCGGGGGGGACGAACACCGGGGAGCTGTTTTTT.